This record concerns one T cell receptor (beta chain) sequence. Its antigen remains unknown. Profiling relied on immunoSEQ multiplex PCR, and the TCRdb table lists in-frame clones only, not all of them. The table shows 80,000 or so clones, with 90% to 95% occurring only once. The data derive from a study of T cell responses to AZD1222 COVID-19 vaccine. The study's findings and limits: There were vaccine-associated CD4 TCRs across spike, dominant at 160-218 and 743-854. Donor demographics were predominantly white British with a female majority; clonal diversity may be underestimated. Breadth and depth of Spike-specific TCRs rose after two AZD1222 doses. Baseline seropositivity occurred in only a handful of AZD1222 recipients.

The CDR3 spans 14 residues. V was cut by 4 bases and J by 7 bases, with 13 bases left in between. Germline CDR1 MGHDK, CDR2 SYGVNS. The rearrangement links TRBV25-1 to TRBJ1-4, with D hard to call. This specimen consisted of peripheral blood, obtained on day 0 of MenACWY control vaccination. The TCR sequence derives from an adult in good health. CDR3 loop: CASSGGRGVEKLFF. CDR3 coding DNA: TGTGCCAGCAGTGGCGGACGAGGTGTTGAAAAACTGTTTTTT.